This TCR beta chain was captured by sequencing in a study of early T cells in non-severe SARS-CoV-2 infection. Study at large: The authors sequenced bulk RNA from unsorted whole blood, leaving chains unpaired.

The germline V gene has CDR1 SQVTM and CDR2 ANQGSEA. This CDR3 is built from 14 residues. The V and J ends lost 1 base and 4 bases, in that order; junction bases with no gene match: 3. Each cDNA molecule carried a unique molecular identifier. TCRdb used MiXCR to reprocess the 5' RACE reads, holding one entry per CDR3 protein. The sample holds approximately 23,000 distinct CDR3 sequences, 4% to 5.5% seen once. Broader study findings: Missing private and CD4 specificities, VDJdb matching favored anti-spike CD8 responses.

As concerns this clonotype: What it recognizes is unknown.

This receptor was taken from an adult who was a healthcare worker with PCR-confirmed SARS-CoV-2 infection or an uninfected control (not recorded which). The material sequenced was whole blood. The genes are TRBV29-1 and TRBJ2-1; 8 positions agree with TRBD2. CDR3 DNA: TGCAGCGTTGAAGCCAGCGGGGGTTACAATGAGCAGTTCTTC. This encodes CSVEASGGYNEQFF.